The entry that follows covers one T cell receptor beta chain sequence. Its cognate antigen has yet to be identified. Base quality data are lacking; no much larger clone is found one base away. The record originates from a study of beta chain features in type 1 diabetes (dated by TCRdb to 2016 to 2019). Concerning the study at large: Patients and healthy donors did not differ in mean age, gender distribution, total cell number or subset yield. A total of approximately 100 million sorted cells were examined across all samples, and the number of cells per subset was strongly correlated with RNA yield. The study compared TCRB repertoires of sorted circulating CD4+ T cell subsets between recently diagnosed type 1 diabetes patients and matched healthy donors. Whereas all 28 donors provided naive and central memory subsets, regulatory and stem cell-like memory subsets were isolated from just 8 patients and roughly 8 healthy donors.

From each donor, a single peripheral blood sample of about 100 mL on average was drawn into heparinised tubes. A BD FACSAria II was used to sort naive, central memory, regulatory and stem cell-like memory CD4+ T cells with a panel that included CD45RO, CCR7, CD25, CD127, CD95 and CD27. A purity above 95% was achieved for all sorted populations. Right away, PBMCs were isolated by Lymphoprep density gradient centrifugation and were stained directly, with no culture step. To minimize batch effects, samples were stained and sorted in pairs, one healthy donor with one patient per experiment. The entire amount of isolated RNA was reverse transcribed using the High Capacity cDNA Reverse Transcription Kit, so the sequenced TCRB transcripts were expressed ones. Deep immunoSEQ sequencing was applied to naive, central memory and regulatory T cell samples, giving an average of about 3.57 million total reads per sample. After sorted cells were lysed in RLT buffer, RNA was extracted with DNase-treated RNeasy Micro or Mini kits, with the choice depending on cell number. To prevent cross-contamination, each cell subset was processed individually, whereas patient and healthy donor samples were processed jointly. The immunoSEQ multiplex PCR was used to amplify TCRB sequences from cDNA, yielding 87-bp fragments that span the CDR3 region. Sequencing of the amplicons was performed on the Illumina HiSeq platform. As for the original processing: PCR bias was computationally corrected using synthetic template baselines, reads within Hamming distance 2 were collapsed, and singletons that could not be merged were discarded. By aligning reads against IMGT, V, D and J genes, CDR3 length, and insertions or deletions at six rearrangement sites were assigned. Within each subset, clonotype counts were normalized to sorted cell number, and only after that were true diversity and Gini coefficients computed with the tcR R package. The overlap coefficient, calculated on TCRB nucleotide sequences, was used to measure repertoire sharing. Out-of-frame TCRB sequences from naive cells were analyzed to stand in for the pre-selection repertoire. This immuneACCESS table, as held by TCRdb, lists in-frame sequences with V and J called but not all clones. Of the missing ones, under half trace to an unresolved V gene in checked studies; the others have no known cause. V and J calls and clone size are as listed in that table; D and trimming were resolved from the DNA. The sample table shows under 300,000 clones, and roughly 21% are seen once. The biggest ten clones account for 0.028% of the sample.

General conclusions and limits of the study: Type 1 diabetes patients showed a moderate but significant shortening of TCRB CDR3 length in all four CD4+ subsets. Sequencing cDNA rather than genomic DNA could over-represent highly expressing activated cells, although activation and CD3 levels did not differ between groups. Shorter templates might have been favored by PCR, but patient and control samples were amplified and corrected together, so both groups would have been affected equally by any skew. At VDJ recombination sites, patients with type 1 diabetes made fewer insertions and deleted more nucleotides, a pattern implying thymic rearrangement abnormalities. The naive, central memory and regulatory TCRB repertoires appeared to resemble one another more closely among patients than among healthy donors. HLA sub-analyses involved small numbers of individuals, so any influence of HLA type on TCRB rearrangement remained unresolved.

The specimen was naive CD4+ T cells from blood. The cell subset or site label, as the study defines it: true naive CD4+ T cells. The source is a woman in her thirties or forties with type 1 diabetes.

Here the CDR3 is given as CASSVTASQETQYF. The bases are TGTGCCAGCAGCGTCACAGCCTCGCAAGAGACCCAGTACTTC. The chain employs TRBV9 and TRBJ2-5; no D gene call is confident. CDR1 SGDLS and CDR2 YYNGEE are derived from the germline V gene. V is shortened by 2 bases, J by 2 bases, and the region joining them spans 10 bases. The CDR3 covers 14 residues, taking in both the cysteine and the phenylalanine. The entry retains the CDR3 DNA only, 42 bases that are in frame from base 1.